This T cell receptor beta chain originates from a study of OX40 agonist ivuxolimab in advanced cancers. Repertoires were generated with immunoSEQ multiplex PCR, while TCRdb's copy carries only in-frame clones and drops some. The sample yields over 65,000 clones, more than 80% seen once. To note about this clone: Its antigen remains unidentified.

Study-wide findings and caveats: Low clonal expansion, among the lowest seen, marked partial responders at 0.1-3.0 mg/kg.

CDR1 is LGHNA and CDR2 is YSLEER in the germline V gene. This CDR3 contains 15 residues. V lost 1 base and J lost 2, with 10 bases in between. This TCR was recovered from an adult with an advanced solid tumor such as melanoma, head and neck, liver or kidney cancer. The sample in question was CD4+ or CD8+ T cells sorted from blood, obtained in a trial of the OX40 agonist ivuxolimab. The rearrangement uses TRBV4-3 and TRBJ2-3; D possibly corresponds to TRBD1 (5 bases). CDR3 nucleotide sequence: TGCGCCAGCAGCCAAGGCCAGGGCCTCACAGATACGCAGTATTTT. Translation: CASSQGQGLTDTQYF.